A single sample is the source of the 2 T cell receptor beta chains below, sequenced in a study of blood T cell repertoires in COVID-19 (dated by TCRdb to the early 2020s). Receptors were amplified or captured by the immunoSEQ multiplex PCR assay. TCRdb limited this immuneACCESS table to in-frame rearrangements with V and J called. A share of clones is missing; checked studies link under half to unresolved V genes, and the rest is unexplained. The sample table lists roughly 460,000 clones, 70% to 90% of them with a count of one. Jointly, the top ten make up 0.75% to 0.85% of the sample. The sequencing input was peripheral blood. These receptors all stem from a man between 18 and 35 years old with COVID-19, enrolled during active disease.

V gene TRBV5-1 combines with J gene TRBJ1-4; D might be TRBD1 (5 bases). There are 15 residues in the CDR3. V was trimmed by 0 bases and J by 3 bases, leaving 9 bases between them. Germline V gives CDR1 SGHRS, CDR2 YFSETQ. The CDR3 reads CASSLVAGSNEKLFF. The CDR3 DNA reads TGCGCCAGCAGCTTGGTAGCAGGGTCTAATGAAAAACTGTTTTTT.

The J gene is TRBJ1-4, the V gene TRBV29-1; 7 bases fit TRBD1. With V trimmed by 7 bases and J by 7 bases, 15 bases remained unmatched. The CDR3 is made up of 15 amino acids. From germline, CDR1 is SQVTM and CDR2 ANQGSEA. CDR3 region: CSAVRTGASGEKLFF. The CDR3 DNA sequence: TGCAGCGCCGTGAGAACAGGGGCCTCCGGTGAAAAACTGTTTTTT.